These T cell receptor beta chains were read from a single sample in a study of identifying expanded T cells in peripheral blood. Libraries were prepared by immunoSEQ multiplex PCR; TCRdb keeps only in-frame clonotypes and omits some of them. The table includes around 84,000 clones, about 90% detected once. Sequencing was performed on blood. The receptors stem from a person aged 18 to 70 in good health. The CDR3 runs from the conserved cysteine through the conserved F or W. The order of the fields is clone size, J gene, V gene, D gene, CDR3 DNA, CDR3 protein. D genes are given only for firm matches. Clone size, where shown, is once, few, many, or a class for clones that have expanded.

-	TRBJ2-7	TRBV2	-	TGTGCCAGCAGTCTAGAGGGTTCTCGTGACTACGAGCAGTACTTC	CASSLEGSRDYEQYF
-	TRBJ1-1	TRBV14	-	TGTGCCAGCAGCCAAGTTTGGCGCACTGAAGCTTTCTTT	CASSQVWRTEAFF
-	TRBJ1-5	TRBV29-1	-	TGCAGCGTTGTGCTAGGGGATGATAGCAATCAGCCCCAGCATTTT	CSVVLGDDSNQPQHF
once	TRBJ1-2	TRBV10-3	-	TGTGCCATCCGGGGGACGGGGGGGGATGGCTACACCTTC	CAIRGTGGDGYTF
-	TRBJ2-7	TRBV21-1	-	TGTGCCAGCAGCAAAGTCGGGGAGCAGTACTTC	CASSKVGEQYF
-	TRBJ1-5	TRBV10-3	-	TGTGCCATCAGTGAGTCGAGTGGGGGACAGCCCCAGCATTTT	CAISESSGGQPQHF
once	TRBJ2-7	TRBV29-1	-	TGCAGCGTTGAACAGGGTGACTACGAGCAGTACTTC	CSVEQGDYEQYF
-	TRBJ2-7	TRBV11-3	TRBD2	TGTGCCAGCAGCTTAGCCGGGACTAGCGGGAGTTCCTACGAGCAGTACTTC	CASSLAGTSGSSYEQYF
-	TRBJ1-1	TRBV19	TRBD1	TGTGCCAGTAGTGGCCCGGGCGGCAGGGGGTCTTTCTTT	CASSGPGGRGSFF
-	TRBJ1-1	TRBV30	-	TGTGCCTGGAGTCGTGGACACTCTGTGGAAGCTTTCTTT	CAWSRGHSVEAFF
-	TRBJ2-3	TRBV7-9	TRBD2	TGTGCCAGCAGCTCGGCGGGGGGCGGCACAGATACGCAGTATTTT	CASSSAGGGTDTQYF
-	TRBJ2-1	TRBV11-2	-	TGTGCCAGCAGCTTAGCAAGAGTCGGCTCCTACAATGAGCAGTTCTTC	CASSLARVGSYNEQFF
-	TRBJ1-3	TRBV19	-	TGTGCCAGTAGCAACGGGGGGCTCGGAAACACCATATATTTT	CASSNGGLGNTIYF
-	TRBJ1-4	TRBV29-1	-	TGCAGCGTTGAAGGCGCAACAGGGAGGCTGTTTTTT	CSVEGATGRLFF
-	TRBJ2-1	TRBV19	TRBD2	TGTGCCAGTAGGGGACTAGCGGACAATGAGCAGTTCTTC	CASRGLADNEQFF
-	TRBJ2-2	TRBV29-1	-	TGCAGCGTTGAGAGTCCCAACACCGGGGAGCTGTTTTTT	CSVESPNTGELFF
-	TRBJ2-7	TRBV2	TRBD2	TGTGCCAGCAGCCTCGGCCCTAGCGGGAGCTCCTACGAGCAGTACTTC	CASSLGPSGSSYEQYF
-	TRBJ1-5	TRBV4-2	TRBD1	TGTGCCAGCAGCCAAGACAGTACCCAGGGGGCGCATCAGCCCCAGCATTTT	CASSQDSTQGAHQPQHF
-	TRBJ1-1	TRBV5-1	TRBD1	TGCGCCAGCAGCTTAGGGACAGAACACACTGAAGCTTTCTTT	CASSLGTEHTEAFF
once	TRBJ2-2	TRBV6-1	-	TGTGCCAGCAGTGACTACAGCACCGGGGAGCTGTTTTTT	CASSDYSTGELFF
-	TRBJ1-1	TRBV10-3	TRBD1	TGTGCCATCAGAGGGCAGGGGGAGAATGAAGCTTTCTTT	CAIRGQGENEAFF
-	TRBJ1-3	TRBV4-3	-	TGCGCCAGCAGCCAGGGAAGAAGTAGGCTCTCTGGAAACACCATATATTTT	CASSQGRSRLSGNTIYF
-	TRBJ1-5	TRBV6-6	TRBD1	TGTGCCAGCAGTTACTCCGACAGGGCTTTCAATCAGCCCCAGCATTTT	CASSYSDRAFNQPQHF
few	TRBJ1-2	TRBV2	-	TGTGCCAGCAGTGCCAGGGTCTTCTATGGCTACACCTTC	CASSARVFYGYTF
-	TRBJ2-7	TRBV6-5	-	TGTGCCAGCAGATCCGGGCCAGGGATCTACGAGCAGTACTTC	CASRSGPGIYEQYF
-	TRBJ2-7	TRBV28	TRBD1	TGTGCCAGCACCACGACAGGGGGTGGTTACGAGCAGTACTTC	CASTTTGGGYEQYF
-	TRBJ1-1	TRBV9	TRBD1	TGTGCCAGCAGCGTAGCGGGACAGACTGAAGCTTTCTTT	CASSVAGQTEAFF
-	TRBJ2-7	TRBV4-1	-	TGCGCCAGCAGCCAAGGTGCCTACGAGCAGTACTTC	CASSQGAYEQYF
-	TRBJ2-3	TRBV19	-	TGTGCCAGTAGTATCAAAGATACGCAGTATTTT	CASSIKDTQYF
once	TRBJ1-2	TRBV10-3	-	TGTGCCATCAGTGCCCCTGGGGCAGGGAAGGGGGTAAACTATGGCTACACCTTC	CAISAPGAGKGVNYGYTF
-	TRBJ2-1	TRBV6-1	TRBD2	TGTGCCATGTCTCCGGGCGGGGGGGTCTACAATGAGCAGTTCTTC	CAMSPGGGVYNEQFF
-	TRBJ1-1	TRBV7-3	-	TGTGCCAGCAGCTTCGGGGGTGAGACCACTGAAGCTTTCTTT	CASSFGGETTEAFF
-	TRBJ2-3	TRBV4-2	-	TGTGCCAGCAGCCAAGCAGGGTTTGAAACAGATACGCAGTATTTT	CASSQAGFETDTQYF
-	TRBJ2-2	TRBV30	-	TGTGCCTGGAGTCCCGGGGCAGTTATCGGGGAGCTGTTTTTT	CAWSPGAVIGELFF
-	TRBJ2-6	TRBV6-5	-	TGTGCCAGCAGTTACCTAGGGGCCAACGTCCTGACTTTC	CASSYLGANVLTF
-	TRBJ2-7	TRBV15	TRBD1	TGTGCCACCAGCAGAAGACAGGGGGTCGCGCACGAGCAGTACTTC	CATSRRQGVAHEQYF
-	TRBJ1-5	TRBV19	-	TGTGCCAGTAGTATTCAAGTAGGGTTTCAGGGGTCAGATCAGCCCCAGCATTTT	CASSIQVGFQGSDQPQHF
-	TRBJ2-7	TRBV19	TRBD1	TGTGCCACCAACAGGGGGCGAGGACTCGAGCAGTACTTC	CATNRGRGLEQYF
-	TRBJ2-1	TRBV5-1	-	TGCGCCAGCAGCAGGGAGAGCTACAATGAGCAGTTCTTC	CASSRESYNEQFF
-	TRBJ2-5	TRBV9	TRBD1	TGTGCCAGCAGCGCGGACCCTAACGGACAGGGCGGGGAGACCCAGTACTTC	CASSADPNGQGGETQYF
few	TRBJ1-5	TRBV5-6	-	TGTGCCAGCAGCTTGGCCGATCAGGGCTCGCCCCAGCATTTT	CASSLADQGSPQHF
once	TRBJ2-5	TRBV7-9	TRBD1	TGTGCCAGCAGCCGTGACAGGGTCGGGGAGACCCAGTACTTC	CASSRDRVGETQYF
-	TRBJ1-1	TRBV28	TRBD1	TGTGCCAGCAGTTTGGTCGGACAGGGGATAAAAGCTTTCTTT	CASSLVGQGIKAFF
-	TRBJ2-7	TRBV2	TRBD2	TGTGCCAGCTATATGAGCGGGAGGGCCAAGGTTCCGGACGAGCAGTACTTC	CASYMSGRAKVPDEQYF
-	TRBJ2-4	TRBV18	TRBD1	TGTGCCAGCTCACGGCAGGGGGCAAACATTCAGTACTTC	CASSRQGANIQYF
once	TRBJ2-7	TRBV7-6	-	TGTGCCAGCAGCCCCCGAGGCTACGAGCAGTACTTC	CASSPRGYEQYF